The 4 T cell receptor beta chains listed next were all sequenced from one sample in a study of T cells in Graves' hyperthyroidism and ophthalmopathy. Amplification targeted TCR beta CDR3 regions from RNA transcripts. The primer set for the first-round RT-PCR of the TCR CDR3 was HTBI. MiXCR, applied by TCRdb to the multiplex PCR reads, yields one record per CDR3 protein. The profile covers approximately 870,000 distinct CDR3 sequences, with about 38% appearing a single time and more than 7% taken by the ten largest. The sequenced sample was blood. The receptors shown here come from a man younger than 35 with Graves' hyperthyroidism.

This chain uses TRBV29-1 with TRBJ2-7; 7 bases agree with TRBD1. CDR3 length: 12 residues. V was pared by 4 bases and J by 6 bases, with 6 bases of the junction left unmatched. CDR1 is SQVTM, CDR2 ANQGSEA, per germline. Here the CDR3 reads CSVAGGRGEQYF. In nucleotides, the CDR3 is TGCAGCGTTGCAGGGGGACGAGGCGAGCAGTACTTC.

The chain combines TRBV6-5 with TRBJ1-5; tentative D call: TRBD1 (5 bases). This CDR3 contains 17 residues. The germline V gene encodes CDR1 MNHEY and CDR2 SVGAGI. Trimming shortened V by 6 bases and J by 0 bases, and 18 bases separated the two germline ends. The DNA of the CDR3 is TGTGCCAGCAGCCACGGGTGGGTCAGGGATAGCAATCAGCCCCAGCATTTT. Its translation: CASSHGWVRDSNQPQHF.

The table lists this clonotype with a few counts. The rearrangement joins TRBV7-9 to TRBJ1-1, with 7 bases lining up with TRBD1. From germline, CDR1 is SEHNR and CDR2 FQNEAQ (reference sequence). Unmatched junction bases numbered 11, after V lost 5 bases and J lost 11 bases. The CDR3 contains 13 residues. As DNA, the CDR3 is TGTGCCAGCAGCCACCTATCAGACAGGGACGCTTTCTTT. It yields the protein CASSHLSDRDAFF. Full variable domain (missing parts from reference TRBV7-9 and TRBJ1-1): DTGVSQNPRHKITKRGQNVTFRCDPISEHNRLYWYRQTLGQGPEFLTYFQNEAQLEKSRLLSDRFSAERPKGSFSTLEIQRTEQGDSAMYLCASSHLSDRDAFFGQGTRLTVV.

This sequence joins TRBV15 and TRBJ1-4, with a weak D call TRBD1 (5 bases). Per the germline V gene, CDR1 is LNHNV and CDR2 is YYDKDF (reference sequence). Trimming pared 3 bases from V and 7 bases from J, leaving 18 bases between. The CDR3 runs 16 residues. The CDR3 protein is CATSSGRGTNTEKLFF. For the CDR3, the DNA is TGTGCCACCAGCAGTGGACGGGGGACCAACACTGAAAAACTGTTTTTT. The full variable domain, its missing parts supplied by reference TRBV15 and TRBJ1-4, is DAMVIQNPRYQVTQFGKPVTLSCSQTLNHNVMYWYQQKSSQAPKLLFHYYDKDFNNEADTPDNFQSRRPNTSFCFLDIRSPGLGDTAMYLCATSSGRGTNTEKLFFGSGTQLSVL.